This T cell receptor beta chain is drawn from a study of cytomegalovirus exposure and HLA in healthy donors. Germline lookup yields CDR1 LGHNA and CDR2 YNFKEQ. V was pared by 0 bases and J by 6 bases, with 13 bases of the junction left unmatched. This CDR3 is built from 19 residues. With 60 Vbeta and 13 Jbeta primers, the PCR was carried out. Clones were read by immunoSEQ multiplex PCR, and TCRdb kept only the in-frame ones, dropping some. The table has 50,000 to 60,000 clones, roughly 80% seen once. The chain joins TRBV4-2 to TRBJ2-1; 11 nucleotides agree with TRBD2. Sequencing input: PBMCs. The sequence derives from a middle-aged woman in good health and CMV-seropositive. CDR3 sequence (DNA): TGTGCCAGCAGCCAAGATTCCTCGGTAACTAGCGGGGGTCTCAATGAGCAGTTCTTC. It yields the protein CASSQDSSVTSGGLNEQFF.